Following are 21 T cell receptor beta chains from one sample sequenced in a study of OX40 agonist ivuxolimab in advanced cancers. TCRdb's copy holds only in-frame clones and misses some; the assay was immunoSEQ multiplex PCR. The profile covers tens of thousands of clones, with approximately 90% appearing a single time and around 1.1% taken by the ten largest. Sequences were derived from CD4+ or CD8+ T cells sorted from blood, sampled in a trial of the OX40 agonist ivuxolimab. These receptors all stem from an adult with an advanced solid tumor such as melanoma, head and neck, liver or kidney cancer.

The chain combines TRBV28 with TRBJ2-3; 9 bases are shared with TRBD1. The CDR3 runs 16 residues. Losses at the gene ends were 2 bases for V and 3 bases for J; bases not matched to a gene: 6. Germline CDR1 MDHEN, CDR2 SYDVKM. As DNA, the CDR3 is TGTGCCAGCAGTTTAAACGGACAGGGGATGACAGATACGCAGTATTTT. It is translated as CASSLNGQGMTDTQYF.

The rearrangement uses TRBV29-1 and TRBJ2-7; no reliable D call. The CDR3 runs to 12 residues. The V gene's germline CDR1 is SQVTM and CDR2 ANQGSEA. Trimming took 4 bases from V and 3 from J, leaving 10 bases between them. CDR3 sequence (DNA): TGCAGCGTTGTAATGGATTACTACGAGCAGTACTTC. Amino acids: CSVVMDYYEQYF.

This chain joins TRBV5-1 and TRBJ2-3; 7 nucleotides agree with TRBD2. The length of the CDR3 is 15 residues. The ends lost 4 bases at V and 6 bases at J; junction bases unmatched: 11. Per germline, CDR1 SGHRS and CDR2 YFSETQ. CDR3 nucleotide sequence: TGCGCCAGCAGCCGCCCCCCCGCGGGAGCCGATACGCAGTATTTT. It encodes CASSRPPAGADTQYF.

The rearrangement links TRBV9 to TRBJ1-6; maybe TRBD1 (5 bases). The germline V gene has CDR1 SGDLS and CDR2 YYNGEE. The V end lost 0 bases, the J end lost 5 bases, and 12 bases lay between the germline ends. This CDR3 spans 16 amino acids. DNA for the CDR3: TGTGCCAGCAGCGTAGAGCCAGGGATAAATAATTCACCCCTCCACTTT. Its translation is CASSVEPGINNSPLHF.

V usage is TRBV29-1 and J usage is TRBJ2-7; D might be TRBD2 (6 bases). Germline CDR1 SQVTM, CDR2 ANQGSEA. This CDR3 contains 16 residues. The V end was cut by 4 bases, the J end by 5 bases, with 24 bases between. The CDR3 protein is CSVAGRVGGERDEQYF. Here the CDR3 DNA reads TGCAGCGTTGCTGGTCGTGTGGGCGGGGAGCGGGACGAGCAGTACTTC.

The rearrangement links TRBV30 to TRBJ1-4; tentative D call: TRBD1 (6 bases). This CDR3 comprises 13 residues. CDR1 is GTSNPN and CDR2 is SVGIG in the germline V gene (reference sequence). Between the trimmed V and J ends, which lost 3 bases and 4 bases, there was a span of 9 bases. This chain's CDR3 is CAWSQGNNEKLFF. In DNA form, the CDR3 reads TGTGCCTGGAGCCAGGGGAATAATGAAAAACTGTTTTTT.

The genes are TRBV9 and TRBJ2-3; no firm D call. Germline V lookup: CDR1 SGDLS, CDR2 YYNGEE. Trimming left V 2 bases short and J 6 bases short, with 16 bases between. The CDR3 is 15 amino acids. The CDR3 nucleotides read TGTGCCAGCAGCGTCTTTTCACAGACCACTGATACGCAGTATTTT. Encoded protein: CASSVFSQTTDTQYF.

This clone was recorded only once. The V gene is TRBV18, the J gene TRBJ2-7, with 7 bases aligning to TRBD2. The germline CDR1 and CDR2 sequences are KGHSH and LQKENI. With 6 bases clipped from V and 3 bases from J, the junction kept 5 bases outside the gene matches. The CDR3 is made up of 13 amino acids. The CDR3 spells CASSGGGDYEQYF. DNA of the CDR3: TGTGCCAGCTCGGGGGGAGGGGACTACGAGCAGTACTTC.

The chain employs TRBV7-2 and TRBJ1-1, with 8 bases identical to TRBD1. This CDR3 has 14 residues. Germline V gene sequence: CDR1 SGHTA, CDR2 FQGNSA. The V segment lost 3 bases and the J segment 4 bases; nucleotides outside the gene matches: 4. The CDR3 region is CASSFGQGGTEAFF. CDR3 nucleotide sequence: TGTGCCAGCAGCTTCGGACAGGGCGGCACTGAAGCTTTCTTT.

The rearrangement joins TRBV9 to TRBJ2-3; 12 bases are shared with TRBD2. The germline gives CDR1 SGDLS, CDR2 YYNGEE. This CDR3 is built from 16 residues. The V gene end was trimmed by 3 bases and the J gene end by 0 bases; junction bases not matched to a gene: 2. The CDR3 DNA sequence: TGTGCCAGCAGCGCGCTAGCGGGAGGGAGCACAGATACGCAGTATTTT. Translating gives CASSALAGGSTDTQYF.

In DNA, the CDR3 is TGTGCCAGCAGTTACGGGACTACCTCCTACGAGCAGTACTTC. Translation: CASSYGTTSYEQYF. The chain is built from TRBV6-5 and TRBJ2-5; 7 positions match TRBD2. TRBJ2-7 explains the end of the DNA better; the J call may be wrong. The V gene's germline CDR1 is MNHEY and CDR2 SVGAGI. The CDR3 contains 14 residues.

This clone was observed a handful of times. The V gene is TRBV19, the J gene TRBJ2-6, with 9 bases identical to TRBD1. CDR3 length equals 19 residues. The germline V gene encodes CDR1 LNHDA and CDR2 SQIVND (reference sequence). The J segment lost 0 bases and the V segment lost 6 bases, leaving 12 bases of the junction unmatched. The CDR3 here is CASSLNSGTGYSGANVLTF. The CDR3 coding sequence is TGTGCCAGTAGCCTCAATTCCGGGACAGGGTACTCTGGGGCCAACGTCCTGACTTTC.

This chain uses TRBV5-1 with TRBJ2-5; TRBD1 matches 7 bases. V was pared by 4 bases and J by 5 bases, with 8 bases of the junction left unmatched. CDR1 and CDR2 (germline): SGHRS, YFSETQ. The CDR3 consists of 14 residues. The CDR3 region is CASSIGQAGETQYF. The CDR3 DNA follows: TGCGCCAGCAGCATTGGACAGGCCGGGGAGACCCAGTACTTC.

The chain recombines TRBV28 with TRBJ1-2, with 7 bases fitting TRBD1. Unmatched junction bases numbered 4, after V lost 5 bases and J lost 4 bases. Germline values: CDR1 MDHEN, CDR2 SYDVKM. This CDR3 is built from 13 residues. The CDR3 sequence: CASSGDRAYGYTF. The DNA for the CDR3 is TGTGCCAGCAGTGGAGACAGGGCCTATGGCTACACCTTC.

This clone was counted once. This chain joins TRBV6-5 and TRBJ1-2; no reliable D call. Germline V gives CDR1 MNHEY, CDR2 SVGAGI. Trimming cost V 5 bases and J 4 bases, with 17 bases left between them. The CDR3 is 15 residues long. Here the CDR3 DNA reads TGTGCCAGCAGTCCTTTCGGGTCCCCGCGCTATGGCTACACCTTC. Its protein is CASSPFGSPRYGYTF.

The rearrangement uses TRBV4-2 and TRBJ2-3; tentative D call: TRBD2 (6 bases). V lost 0 bases and J 2 bases, leaving 9 bases between the germline ends. This CDR3 spans 15 amino acids. The germline CDR1 and CDR2 sequences are LGHNA and YNFKEQ. Here the CDR3 DNA reads TGTGCCAGCAGCCAAGAGACGGGAGCCACAGATACGCAGTATTTT. Translated: CASSQETGATDTQYF.

V is TRBV7-2 and J is TRBJ1-2; the D is unclear. Germline-derived CDR1 and CDR2 are SGHTA and FQGNSA. This CDR3 comprises 14 residues. V lost 0 bases, J lost 4 bases, and 9 bases lay in between. The CDR3 loop is CASSLAQGIYGYTF. The CDR3, as DNA: TGTGCCAGCAGCTTAGCGCAAGGGATCTATGGCTACACCTTC.

This chain joins TRBV7-6 and TRBJ1-3; no reliable D call. V shed 1 base and J shed 0 bases, with 13 bases lying between them. CDR3 length equals 17 residues. The germline V gene encodes CDR1 SGHVS and CDR2 FNYEAQ. For the CDR3, the DNA is TGTGCCAGCAGCTTAGTGTCCCGCAGGAGCTCTGGAAACACCATATATTTT. This sequence encodes CASSLVSRRSSGNTIYF.

The chain is built from TRBV5-1 and TRBJ2-1; D call uncertain. V gave up 0 bases and J gave up 9 bases, with 10 bases separating them. The CDR3 totals 13 residues. The germline V gene encodes CDR1 SGHRS and CDR2 YFSETQ. CDR3 residues: CASSLAPWGEQFF. DNA for the CDR3: TGCGCCAGCAGCTTGGCCCCCTGGGGTGAGCAGTTCTTC.

CDR3 in amino acids: CASSLEGRARDTQYF. The CDR3 bases are TGCGCCAGCAGCCTGGAGGGGAGGGCCCGAGATACGCAGTATTTT. This chain uses TRBV5-1 with TRBJ2-3, with 7 nucleotides matching TRBD2. Germline CDR1 is SGHRS and CDR2 is YFSETQ. CDR3 length: 15 amino acids. V shed 4 bases and J 5 bases; nucleotides not matched to a gene: 10.

The chain uses TRBV6-6 and TRBJ1-5; possible D gene TRBD1, 5 bases. The CDR3 consists of 14 residues. The V and J ends lost 6 bases and 1 base respectively, with 10 bases between them. Germline V gives CDR1 MNHNY, CDR2 SVGAGI (reference sequence). This CDR3 reads CASRLTVSNQPQHF. CDR3 nucleotide sequence: TGTGCCAGCAGGTTGACAGTAAGCAATCAGCCCCAGCATTTT.